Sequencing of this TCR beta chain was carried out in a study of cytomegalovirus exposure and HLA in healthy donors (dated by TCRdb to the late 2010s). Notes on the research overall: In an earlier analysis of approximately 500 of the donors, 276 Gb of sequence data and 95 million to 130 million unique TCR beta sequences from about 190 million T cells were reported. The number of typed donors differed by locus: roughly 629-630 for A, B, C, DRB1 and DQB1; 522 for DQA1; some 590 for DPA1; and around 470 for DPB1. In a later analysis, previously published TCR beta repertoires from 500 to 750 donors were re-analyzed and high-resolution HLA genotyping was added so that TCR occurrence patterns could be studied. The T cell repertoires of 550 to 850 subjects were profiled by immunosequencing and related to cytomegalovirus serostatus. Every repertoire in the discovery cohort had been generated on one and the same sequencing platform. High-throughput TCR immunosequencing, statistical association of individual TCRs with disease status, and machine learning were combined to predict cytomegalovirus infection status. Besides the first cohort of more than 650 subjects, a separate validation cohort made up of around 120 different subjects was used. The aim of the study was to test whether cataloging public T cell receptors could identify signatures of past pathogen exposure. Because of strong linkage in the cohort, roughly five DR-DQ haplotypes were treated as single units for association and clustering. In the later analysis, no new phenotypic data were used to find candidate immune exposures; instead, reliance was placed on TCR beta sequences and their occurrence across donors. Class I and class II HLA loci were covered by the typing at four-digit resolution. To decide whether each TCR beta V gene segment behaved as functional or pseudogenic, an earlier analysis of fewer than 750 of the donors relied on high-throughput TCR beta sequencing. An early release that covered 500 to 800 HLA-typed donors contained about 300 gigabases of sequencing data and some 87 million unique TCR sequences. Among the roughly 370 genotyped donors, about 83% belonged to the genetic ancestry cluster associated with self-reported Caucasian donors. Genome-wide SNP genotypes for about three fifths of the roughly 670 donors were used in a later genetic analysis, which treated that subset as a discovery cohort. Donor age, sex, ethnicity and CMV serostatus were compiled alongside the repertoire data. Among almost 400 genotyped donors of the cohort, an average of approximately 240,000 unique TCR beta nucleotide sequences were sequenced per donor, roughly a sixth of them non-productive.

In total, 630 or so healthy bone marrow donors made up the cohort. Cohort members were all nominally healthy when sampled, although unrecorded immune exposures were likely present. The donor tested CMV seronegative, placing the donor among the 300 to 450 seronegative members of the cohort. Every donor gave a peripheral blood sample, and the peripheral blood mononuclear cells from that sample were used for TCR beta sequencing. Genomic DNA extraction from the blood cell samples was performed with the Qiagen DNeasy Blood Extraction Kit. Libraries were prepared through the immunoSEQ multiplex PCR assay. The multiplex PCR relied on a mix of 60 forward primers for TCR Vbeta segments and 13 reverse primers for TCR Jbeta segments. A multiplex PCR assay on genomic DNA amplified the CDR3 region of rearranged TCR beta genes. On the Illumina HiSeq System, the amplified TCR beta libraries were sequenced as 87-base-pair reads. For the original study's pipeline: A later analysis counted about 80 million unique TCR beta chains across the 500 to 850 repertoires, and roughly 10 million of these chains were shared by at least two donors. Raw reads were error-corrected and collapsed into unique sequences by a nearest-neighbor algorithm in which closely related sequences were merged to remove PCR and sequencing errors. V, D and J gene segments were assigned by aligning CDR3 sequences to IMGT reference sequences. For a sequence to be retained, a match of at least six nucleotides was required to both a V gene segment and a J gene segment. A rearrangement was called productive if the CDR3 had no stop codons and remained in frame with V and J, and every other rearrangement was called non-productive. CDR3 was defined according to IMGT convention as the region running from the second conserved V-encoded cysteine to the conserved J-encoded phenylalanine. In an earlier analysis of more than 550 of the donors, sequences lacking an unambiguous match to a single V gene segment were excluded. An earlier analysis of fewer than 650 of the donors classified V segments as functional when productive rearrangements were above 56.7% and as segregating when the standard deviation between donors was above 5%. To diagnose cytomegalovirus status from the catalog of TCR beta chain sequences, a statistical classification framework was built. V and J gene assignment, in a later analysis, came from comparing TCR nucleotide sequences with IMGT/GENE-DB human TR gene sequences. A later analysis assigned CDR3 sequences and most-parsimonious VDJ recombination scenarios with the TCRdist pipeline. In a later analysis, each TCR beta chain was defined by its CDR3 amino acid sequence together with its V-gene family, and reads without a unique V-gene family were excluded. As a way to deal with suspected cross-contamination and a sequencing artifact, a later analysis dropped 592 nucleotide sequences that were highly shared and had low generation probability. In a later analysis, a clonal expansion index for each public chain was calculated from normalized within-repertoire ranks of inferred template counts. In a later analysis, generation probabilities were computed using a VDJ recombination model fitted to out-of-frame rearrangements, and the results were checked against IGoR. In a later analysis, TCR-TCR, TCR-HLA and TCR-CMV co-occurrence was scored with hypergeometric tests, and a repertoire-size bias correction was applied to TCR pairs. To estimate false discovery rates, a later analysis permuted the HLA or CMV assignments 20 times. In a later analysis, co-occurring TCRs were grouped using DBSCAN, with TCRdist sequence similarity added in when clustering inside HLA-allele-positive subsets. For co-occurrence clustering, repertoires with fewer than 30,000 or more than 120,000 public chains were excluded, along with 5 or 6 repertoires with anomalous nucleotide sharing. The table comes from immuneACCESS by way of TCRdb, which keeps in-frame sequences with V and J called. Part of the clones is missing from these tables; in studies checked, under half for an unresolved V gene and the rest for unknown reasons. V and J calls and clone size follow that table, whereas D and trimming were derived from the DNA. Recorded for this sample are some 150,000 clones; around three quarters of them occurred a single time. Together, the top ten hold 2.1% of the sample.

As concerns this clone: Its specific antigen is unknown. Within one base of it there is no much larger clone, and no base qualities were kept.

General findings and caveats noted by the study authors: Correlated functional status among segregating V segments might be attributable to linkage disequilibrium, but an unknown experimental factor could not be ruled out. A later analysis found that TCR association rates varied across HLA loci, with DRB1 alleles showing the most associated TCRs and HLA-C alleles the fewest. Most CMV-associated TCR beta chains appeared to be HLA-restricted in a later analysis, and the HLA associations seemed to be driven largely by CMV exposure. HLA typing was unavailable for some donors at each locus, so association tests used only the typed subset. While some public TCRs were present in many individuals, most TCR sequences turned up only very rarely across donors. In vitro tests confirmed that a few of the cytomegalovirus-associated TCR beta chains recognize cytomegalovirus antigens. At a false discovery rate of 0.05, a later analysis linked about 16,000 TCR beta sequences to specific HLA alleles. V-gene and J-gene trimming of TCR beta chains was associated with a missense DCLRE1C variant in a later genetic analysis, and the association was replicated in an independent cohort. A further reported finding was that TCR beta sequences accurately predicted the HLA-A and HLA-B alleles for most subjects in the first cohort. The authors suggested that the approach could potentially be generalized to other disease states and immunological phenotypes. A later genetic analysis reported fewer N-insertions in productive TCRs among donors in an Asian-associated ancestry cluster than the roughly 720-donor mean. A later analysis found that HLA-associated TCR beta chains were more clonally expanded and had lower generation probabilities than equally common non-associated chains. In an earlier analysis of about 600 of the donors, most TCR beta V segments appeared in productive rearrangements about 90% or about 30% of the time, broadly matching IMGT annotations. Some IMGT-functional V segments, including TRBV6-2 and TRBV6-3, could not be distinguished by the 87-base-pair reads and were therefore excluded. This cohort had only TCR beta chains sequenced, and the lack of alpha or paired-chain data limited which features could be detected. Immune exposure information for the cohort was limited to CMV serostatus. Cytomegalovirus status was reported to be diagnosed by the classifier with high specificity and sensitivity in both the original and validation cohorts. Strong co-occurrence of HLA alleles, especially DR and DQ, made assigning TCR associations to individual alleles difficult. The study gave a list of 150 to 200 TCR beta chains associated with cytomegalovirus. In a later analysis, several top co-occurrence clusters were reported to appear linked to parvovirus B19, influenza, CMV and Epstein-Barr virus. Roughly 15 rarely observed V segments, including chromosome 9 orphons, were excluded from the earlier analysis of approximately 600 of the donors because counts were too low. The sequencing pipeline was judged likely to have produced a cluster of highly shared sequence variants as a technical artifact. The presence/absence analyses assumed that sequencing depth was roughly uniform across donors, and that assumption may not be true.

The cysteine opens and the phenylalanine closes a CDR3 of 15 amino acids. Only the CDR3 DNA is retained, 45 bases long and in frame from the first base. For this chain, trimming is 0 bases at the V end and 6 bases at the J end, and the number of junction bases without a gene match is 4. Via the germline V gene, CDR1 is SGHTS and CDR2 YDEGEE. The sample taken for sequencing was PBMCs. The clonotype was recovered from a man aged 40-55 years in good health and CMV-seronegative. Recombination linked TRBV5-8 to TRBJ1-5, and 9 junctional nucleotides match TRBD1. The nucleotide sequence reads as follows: TGTGCCAGCAGCTTGGGAGGGACAGGGTCTCAGCCCCAGCATTTT. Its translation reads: CASSLGGTGSQPQHF.